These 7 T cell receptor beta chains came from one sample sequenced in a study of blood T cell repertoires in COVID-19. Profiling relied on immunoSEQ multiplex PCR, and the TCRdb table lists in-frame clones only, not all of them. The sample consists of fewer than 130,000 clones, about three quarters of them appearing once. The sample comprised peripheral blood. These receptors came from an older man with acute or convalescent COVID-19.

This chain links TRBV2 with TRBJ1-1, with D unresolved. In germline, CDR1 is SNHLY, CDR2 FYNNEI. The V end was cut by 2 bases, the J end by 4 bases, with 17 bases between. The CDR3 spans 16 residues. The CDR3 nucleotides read TGTGCCAGCAGTGAAAAGTTGGAGGTTTGGGGCACTGAAGCTTTCTTT. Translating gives CASSEKLEVWGTEAFF.

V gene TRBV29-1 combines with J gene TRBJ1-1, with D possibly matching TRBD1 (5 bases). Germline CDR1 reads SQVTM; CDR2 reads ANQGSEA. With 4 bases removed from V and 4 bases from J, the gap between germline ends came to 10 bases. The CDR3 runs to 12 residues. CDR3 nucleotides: TGCAGCGTTGGAAGGGGCAGCACTGAAGCTTTCTTT. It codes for CSVGRGSTEAFF.

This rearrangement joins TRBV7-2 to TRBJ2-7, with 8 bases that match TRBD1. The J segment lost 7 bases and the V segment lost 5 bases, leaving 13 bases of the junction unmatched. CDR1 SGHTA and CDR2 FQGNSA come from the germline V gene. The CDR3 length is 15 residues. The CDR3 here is CASSLLPRTGREQYF. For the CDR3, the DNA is TGTGCCAGCAGCCTCCTCCCCCGGACAGGGCGAGAGCAGTACTTC.

CDR3 residues: CSVERGQGVYEQYF. The CDR3 DNA is TGCAGCGTTGAAAGGGGACAGGGAGTATACGAGCAGTACTTC. This rearrangement joins TRBV29-1 to TRBJ2-7; 9 positions match TRBD1. This CDR3 contains 14 residues. The germline V gene encodes CDR1 SQVTM and CDR2 ANQGSEA. V dropped 2 bases and J dropped 4; count of bases not matched to a gene: 6.

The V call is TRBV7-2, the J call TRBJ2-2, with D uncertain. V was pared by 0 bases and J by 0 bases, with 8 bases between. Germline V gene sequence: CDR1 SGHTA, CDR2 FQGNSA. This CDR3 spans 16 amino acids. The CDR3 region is CASSLARSANTGELFF. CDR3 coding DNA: TGTGCCAGCAGCTTAGCGCGGAGCGCGAACACCGGGGAGCTGTTTTTT.

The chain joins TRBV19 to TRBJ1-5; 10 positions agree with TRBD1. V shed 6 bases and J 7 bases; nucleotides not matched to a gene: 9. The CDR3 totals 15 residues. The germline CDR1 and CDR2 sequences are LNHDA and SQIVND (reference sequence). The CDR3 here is CASRPDRGLWQPQHF. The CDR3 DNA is TGTGCCAGTAGGCCAGACAGGGGGCTATGGCAGCCCCAGCATTTT.

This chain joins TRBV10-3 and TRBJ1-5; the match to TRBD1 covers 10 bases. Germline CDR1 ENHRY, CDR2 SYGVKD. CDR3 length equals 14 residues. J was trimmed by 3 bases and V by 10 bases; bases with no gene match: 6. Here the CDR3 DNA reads TGTGCCACCGGGACAGGGGACAACAATCAGCCCCAGCATTTT. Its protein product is CATGTGDNNQPQHF.